These 27 T cell receptor beta chains share one sample of origin, sequenced in a study of blood T cell repertoires in COVID-19. The repertoire was sequenced with immunoSEQ multiplex PCR; TCRdb's copy has only in-frame clones and lacks some. There are about 240,000 clones in the sample; about nine tenths occur only once, and about 7% lies in the top ten. Sequenced input: peripheral blood. The receptors shown here come from a man between 60 and 75 years old who had recovered from COVID-19.

V usage is TRBV10-3 and J usage is TRBJ2-3; D gene uncertain. The CDR3 runs 13 residues. Germline V CDR1 and CDR2: ENHRY, SYGVKD. V shed 0 bases and J shed 3 bases, with 4 bases lying between them. CDR3 sequence reads: CAISESRTDTQYF. CDR3 nucleotides: TGTGCCATCAGTGAGTCCAGGACAGATACGCAGTATTTT.

The chain recombines TRBV5-6 with TRBJ1-4; 7 bases match TRBD1. Germline loops: CDR1 SGHDT, CDR2 YYEEEE. CDR3 size: 14 residues. J lost 8 bases, V lost 4 bases, and 8 bases had no gene match. This chain's CDR3 is CASSRRGDREKLFF. CDR3 in DNA: TGTGCCAGCAGCCGCAGGGGGGACCGGGAAAAACTGTTTTTT.

This clone was counted between two and nine times. This chain uses TRBV24-1 with TRBJ2-1; TRBD2 is a possible D gene (5 bases). Germline loops: CDR1 KGHDR, CDR2 SFDVKD. The CDR3 spans 15 residues. The V gene lost 0 bases and the J gene lost 2 bases, with 7 bases spanning the gap. The CDR3 region is CATSDLRGTYNEQFF. In DNA, the CDR3 is TGTGCCACCAGTGATTTGCGGGGTACCTACAATGAGCAGTTCTTC.

The chain employs TRBV5-1 and TRBJ1-2; tentatively, D is TRBD1 (6 bases). Trimming pared 1 base from V and 7 bases from J, leaving 14 bases between. The length of the CDR3 is 14 residues. Germline CDR1 is SGHRS and CDR2 is YFSETQ. CDR3 protein: CASSLTAGASGYTF. The DNA of the CDR3 is TGCGCCAGCAGCTTGACGGCAGGGGCGAGTGGCTACACCTTC.

The gene calls are TRBV6-1 and TRBJ2-1; possibly TRBD1 for D (6 bases). This CDR3 is 12 amino acids long. The V end was cut by 3 bases, the J end by 6 bases, with 6 bases between. Per the germline V gene, CDR1 is MNHNS and CDR2 is SASEGT. The CDR3 sequence is CASSDRGNEQFF. CDR3 nucleotide sequence: TGTGCCAGCAGTGACAGGGGCAATGAGCAGTTCTTC.

This clone was counted once. The chain links TRBV5-1 to TRBJ2-7, with TRBD2 matching over 7 bases. The CDR3 extends over 15 amino acids. J lost 2 bases, V lost 4 bases, and 9 bases had no gene match. Germline V gives CDR1 SGHRS, CDR2 YFSETQ. CDR3 region: CASSPGDYSPYEQYF. The CDR3 DNA follows: TGCGCCAGCAGCCCGGGGGACTATTCCCCCTACGAGCAGTACTTC.

V usage is TRBV2 and J usage is TRBJ2-1; TRBD2 matches at 12 bases. The CDR3 consists of 15 residues. The junction had 4 bases not matched to a gene; V was cut back by 5 bases and J by 5 bases. Germline-derived CDR1 and CDR2 are SNHLY and FYNNEI. The CDR3 here is CASSQGLAGNNEQFF. The CDR3 DNA follows: TGTGCCAGCAGTCAGGGACTAGCGGGTAACAATGAGCAGTTCTTC.

This chain connects TRBV18 to TRBJ1-2; TRBD1 is a possible D gene (5 bases). The ends were cut back, 6 bases at V and 3 bases at J, with 8 bases in the middle. The germline CDR1 and CDR2 sequences are KGHSH and LQKENI. CDR3 length equals 12 residues. CDR3 bases: TGTGCCAGCTCCAGGGAGGACTATGGCTACACCTTC. It is translated as CASSREDYGYTF.

CDR3 sequence reads: CASSSNGQSEQYV. In DNA form, the CDR3 reads TGCGCCAGCAGCTCGAACGGACAGTCCGAGCAGTACGTC. This sequence joins TRBV5-1 and TRBJ2-7, with D maybe TRBD1 (6 bases). From germline, CDR1 is SGHRS and CDR2 YFSETQ. The CDR3 consists of 13 residues. Trimming pared 3 bases from V and 6 bases from J, leaving 13 bases between.

The chain joins TRBV4-2 to TRBJ1-5; D uncertain. Trimming left V 0 bases short and J 3 bases short, with 9 bases between. The CDR3 is made up of 15 amino acids. In germline, CDR1 is LGHNA, CDR2 YNFKEQ. The CDR3 loop reads CASSQDSRINQPQHF. The DNA of the CDR3 is TGTGCCAGCAGCCAAGATAGCCGGATCAATCAGCCCCAGCATTTT.

The rearrangement joins TRBV3-1 (or the pseudogene TRBV3-2) to TRBJ2-3; possibly TRBD1 for D (5 bases). This CDR3 has 16 residues. V gave up 5 bases and J gave up 0 bases, with 15 bases separating them. Germline values: CDR1 LGHDT, CDR2 YNNKEL (reference sequence). The CDR3 protein is CASSSNSRTSTDTQYF. CDR3 nucleotides: TGTGCCAGCAGCTCGAATAGCCGGACAAGCACAGATACGCAGTATTTT.

This chain connects TRBV28 to TRBJ2-7; 7 positions agree with TRBD1. The junction had 8 bases not matched to a gene; V was cut back by 2 bases and J by 4 bases. The CDR3 consists of 15 residues. Germline CDR1 MDHEN, CDR2 SYDVKM. CDR3 bases: TGTGCCAGCAGTTTAAGCGGACAGGTTTTGTACGAGCAGTACTTC. Encoded protein: CASSLSGQVLYEQYF.

The chain is built from TRBV5-8 and TRBJ1-6; no reliable D call. Trimming took 5 bases from V and 4 from J, leaving 7 bases between them. Germline assignment: CDR1 SGHTS and CDR2 YDEGEE. The CDR3 consists of 13 residues. CDR3 residues: CASSKEYNSPLHF. The CDR3 DNA is TGTGCCAGCAGTAAGGAGTATAATTCACCCCTCCACTTT.

This clone was counted a few times. The chain couples TRBV24-1 to TRBJ2-3; 13 bases match TRBD2. This CDR3 contains 16 residues. The V and J ends lost 1 base and 7 bases, in that order; junction bases with no gene match: 4. Germline CDR1 KGHDR, CDR2 SFDVKD. CDR3 residues: CATSDFGTSGAYTQYF. CDR3 nucleotides: TGTGCCACCAGTGATTTTGGGACTAGCGGGGCTTATACGCAGTATTTT.

The chain combines TRBV6-5 with TRBJ1-6, with a possible D match to TRBD1 (6 bases). CDR3 length equals 13 residues. The V gene's germline CDR1 is MNHEY and CDR2 SVGAGI. V was clipped by 6 bases and J by 6 bases, with 9 bases between them. CDR3 sequence: CASSGQINSPLHF. The CDR3 nucleotides read TGTGCCAGCAGCGGACAGATTAATTCACCCCTCCACTTT.

This chain uses TRBV27 with TRBJ1-3; D is perhaps TRBD1 (6 bases). Germline loops: CDR1 MNHEY, CDR2 SMNVEV (reference sequence). V gave up 5 bases and J gave up 0 bases, with 11 bases separating them. The CDR3 totals 15 residues. The CDR3 spells CASSPGQISGNTIYF. The CDR3 nucleotides are TGTGCCAGCAGTCCCGGACAGATCTCTGGAAACACCATATATTTT.

This sequence joins TRBV6-5 and TRBJ2-7; 7 bases agree with TRBD1. CDR1 is MNHEY and CDR2 is SVGAGI in the germline V gene. The CDR3 contains 12 residues. V was pared by 5 bases and J by 6 bases, with 4 bases of the junction left unmatched. This CDR3 reads CASSRTGAEQYF. In DNA, the CDR3 is TGTGCCAGCAGTCGCACAGGGGCCGAGCAGTACTTC.

The V and J genes are TRBV20-1 and TRBJ2-4; D not resolved. Germline assignment: CDR1 DFQATT and CDR2 SNEGSKA (reference sequence). V lost 6 bases and J 5 bases, leaving 8 bases between the germline ends. CDR3 length: 11 amino acids. CDR3 nucleotide sequence: TGCAGTGCCCGACATCAAAACATTCAGTACTTC. Protein product: CSARHQNIQYF.

The gene calls are TRBV6-5 and TRBJ2-1, with TRBD1 as a possible D gene (6 bases). This CDR3 is built from 14 residues. The germline gives CDR1 MNHEY, CDR2 SVGAGI. The ends were cut back, 5 bases at V and 0 bases at J, with 8 bases in the middle. The DNA for the CDR3 is TGTGCCAGCAGTCAGGGGAGCTCCTACAATGAGCAGTTCTTC. Its protein product is CASSQGSSYNEQFF.

This clone was seen only once. This CDR3 reads CASSLRQGVGYTF. CDR3 coding DNA: TGTGCCAGCAGTCTCCGACAGGGGGTCGGCTACACCTTC. This chain links TRBV27 with TRBJ1-2, with 9 bases lining up with TRBD1. The length of the CDR3 is 13 residues. The germline CDR1 and CDR2 sequences are MNHEY and SMNVEV (reference sequence). J gave up 8 bases and V 5 bases, and 6 bases lay outside the gene matches.

V and J are TRBV9 and TRBJ1-5; no reliable D call. Trimming pared 2 bases from V and 7 bases from J, leaving 10 bases between. This CDR3 is built from 13 residues. Germline-derived CDR1 and CDR2 are SGDLS and YYNGEE. CDR3 sequence reads: CASSVFPGQPQHF. DNA of the CDR3: TGTGCCAGCAGCGTGTTCCCCGGGCAGCCCCAGCATTTT.

This chain connects TRBV2 to TRBJ1-1; 10 bases are a match to TRBD1. The CDR3 spans 13 residues. The ends lost 7 bases at V and 5 bases at J; junction bases unmatched: 4. Germline values: CDR1 SNHLY, CDR2 FYNNEI. The CDR3: CASTRQGATEAFF. The CDR3 bases are TGTGCCAGCACCCGACAGGGGGCAACTGAAGCTTTCTTT.

The CDR3 DNA reads as TGTGCCTGGAGTGTACAGGGGGGGCGAGGAGAGCAGTACTTC. Translation gives CAWSVQGGRGEQYF. This chain connects TRBV30 to TRBJ2-7; D may be TRBD1 (8 bases). V lost 0 bases and J lost 7, with 16 bases in between. Germline V gene lookup returns CDR1 GTSNPN and CDR2 SVGIG (reference sequence). The CDR3 is 14 amino acids.

This clone was counted once. The chain couples TRBV10-3 to TRBJ2-7, with a weak D call TRBD1 (5 bases). CDR1 ENHRY and CDR2 SYGVKD come from the germline V gene. CDR3 length: 16 amino acids. Trimming pared 0 bases from V and 2 bases from J, leaving 14 bases between. CDR3: CAISESNSQAAYEQYV. The CDR3 region has the DNA TGTGCCATCAGTGAGTCGAATTCACAGGCGGCCTACGAGCAGTACGTC.

The chain combines TRBV11-3 with TRBJ2-5; D is possibly TRBD1 (6 bases). The V gene lost 3 bases and the J gene lost 4 bases, with 15 bases spanning the gap. The CDR3 covers 15 residues. CDR1 and CDR2 (germline): SGHNT, YENEEA. The CDR3, as DNA: TGTGCCAGCAGCTTCGGCAGGGGACAATCAGAGACCCAGTACTTC. Protein: CASSFGRGQSETQYF.

The chain employs TRBV12-5 and TRBJ2-6, with D possibly matching TRBD2 (5 bases). CDR1 LGHNT and CDR2 FRNRAP come from the germline V gene. There are 16 residues in the CDR3. Deletions cut 5 bases from V and 0 bases from J, with 11 bases between. CDR3 in amino acids: CASGTDGSSGANVLTF. The CDR3 coding sequence is TGTGCTAGTGGTACGGATGGGAGCTCTGGGGCCAACGTCCTGACTTTC.

The rearrangement links TRBV24-1 to TRBJ2-3, with 7 bases matching TRBD2. The germline V gene has CDR1 KGHDR and CDR2 SFDVKD. The ends lost 1 base at V and 0 bases at J; junction bases unmatched: 3. The CDR3 consists of 16 residues. This chain's CDR3 is CATSDFTRGSTDTQYF. The CDR3 DNA follows: TGTGCCACCAGTGATTTCACGCGGGGGAGCACAGATACGCAGTATTTT.